The 21 T cell receptor beta chains reported below all come from one sample, sequenced in a study of human T cells and chemical hapten exposure. MiXCR, applied by TCRdb to the RACE reads, yields one record per CDR3 protein. The sample carries approximately 97,000 distinct CDR3 sequences, around 8.8% recorded once. The sample's time point: healthy volunteer bleed at 2 weeks. Before extraction, the whole blood was not fractionated, and total RNA was taken from it. The material sequenced was whole blood. The receptors derive from a female donor in good health. Some clones in this sample may be carry-over from other donors' samples.

This clonotype was seen only a few times. The rearrangement uses TRBV5-1 and TRBJ1-4; no clear D gene. The CDR3 consists of 13 residues. Germline CDR1 SGHRS, CDR2 YFSETQ. The V gene lost 5 bases and the J gene lost 2 bases, with 7 bases spanning the gap. CDR3 loop: CASRGGTNEKLFF. The CDR3 DNA is TGCGCCAGCAGAGGCGGGACTAATGAAAAACTGTTTTTT.

In its sample, this clonotype was seen a few times. The CDR3 here is CASSLIDTSYEQYF. The DNA of the CDR3 is TGCGCCAGCAGCTTGATAGACACCTCCTACGAGCAGTACTTC. This chain connects TRBV5-1 to TRBJ2-7; D call uncertain. This CDR3 has 14 residues. Per germline, CDR1 SGHRS and CDR2 YFSETQ. V lost 1 base to trimming and J lost 0 bases, with 8 bases between them.

V gene TRBV7-2 combines with J gene TRBJ2-3; 7 bases fit TRBD1. The CDR3 is 15 residues long. Germline values: CDR1 SGHTA, CDR2 FQGNSA. J gave up 1 base and V 1 base, and 2 bases lay outside the gene matches. In DNA, the CDR3 is TGTGCCAGCAGCTTAGTCGGGACAGGCACAGATACGCAGTATTTT. Translating it yields CASSLVGTGTDTQYF.

J is TRBJ1-5 and V is TRBV28; D is unclear. Germline CDR1 and CDR2: MDHEN and SYDVKM. V was pared by 2 bases and J by 5 bases, with 13 bases between. The CDR3 runs 15 residues. CDR3 nucleotide sequence: TGTGCCAGCAGTTTAGCCGGGGAGGCGGATCAGCCCCAGCATTTT. This sequence encodes CASSLAGEADQPQHF.

The chain carries TRBV7-9 and TRBJ2-1, with D unresolved. The CDR3 sequence is 11 residues long. Germline-derived CDR1 and CDR2 are SEHNR and FQNEAQ (reference sequence). Trimming took off 4 bases at V and 10 bases at J, with 8 bases between the two ends. The CDR3 spells CASSSLQEQFF. CDR3 coding DNA: TGTGCCAGCAGCTCCCTTCAAGAGCAGTTCTTC.

The chain joins TRBV23-1 to TRBJ2-1, with 12 bases fitting TRBD2. TRBV23-1 is annotated as an ORF whose role is uncertain. This CDR3 region has 18 residues. The junction had 14 bases not matched to a gene; V was cut back by 4 bases and J by 7 bases. The chain's CDR3 is CASSLGLAGSIPGNEQFF. In DNA form, the CDR3 reads TGCGCCAGCAGTCTTGGACTAGCGGGATCTATCCCGGGGAATGAGCAGTTCTTC.

In this sample, this clonotype turned up a few times. CDR3 sequence reads: CASSFQANEKLFF. The CDR3 DNA reads TGCGCCAGCAGCTTCCAGGCTAATGAAAAACTGTTTTTT. V gene TRBV5-1 combines with J gene TRBJ1-4; D is ambiguous. Trimming stripped 2 bases from V and 3 bases from J, with 5 bases between. The germline CDR1 and CDR2 sequences are SGHRS and YFSETQ. This CDR3 region has 13 residues.

This chain joins TRBV19 and TRBJ1-4; no reliable D call. Trimming removed 5 bases at V and 14 bases at J, with 21 bases between. The CDR3 is 14 amino acids. The germline gives CDR1 LNHDA, CDR2 SQIVND (reference sequence). CDR3 loop: CASSSRGGPYALFF. CDR3 coding DNA: TGTGCCAGTAGTTCACGAGGCGGCCCTTATGCTCTGTTTTTT. The full variable domain, completed using reference TRBV19 and TRBJ1-4, is DGGITQSPKYLFRKEGQNVTLSCEQNLNHDAMYWYRQDPGQGLRLIYYSQIVNDFQKGDIAEGYSVSREKKESFPLTVTSAQKNPTAFYLCASSSRGGPYALFFGSGTQLSVL.

The genes are TRBV27 and TRBJ1-4, with 7 bases that match TRBD1. The CDR3 spans 13 residues. Germline CDR1 reads MNHEY; CDR2 reads SMNVEV (reference sequence). V lost 9 bases, J lost 8 bases, and 9 bases stayed unmatched. The chain's CDR3 is CASQRQGYEKLFF. In DNA, the CDR3 is TGTGCCAGTCAAAGACAGGGCTACGAAAAACTGTTTTTT.

This rearrangement joins TRBV28 to TRBJ2-7; 7 bases map to TRBD1. Trimming at V came to 5 bases and at J to 4 bases, leaving 8 bases not matched to a gene. The CDR3 spans 14 residues. Germline assignment: CDR1 MDHEN and CDR2 SYDVKM. The CDR3 nucleotides read TGTGCCAGCAGTCAGACAGGGATTTTATACGAGCAGTACTTC. Its protein is CASSQTGILYEQYF.

This chain links TRBV11-2 with TRBJ2-3; D tentatively fits TRBD1 or TRBD2 (5 bases each). V was pared by 5 bases and J by 0 bases, with 15 bases between. Germline CDR1 SGHAT, CDR2 FQNNGV. The CDR3 spans 16 residues. The CDR3 reads CASSPTGRSSTDTQYF. The CDR3 coding sequence is TGTGCCAGCAGCCCGACGGGACGGTCTAGCACAGATACGCAGTATTTT.

This clonotype was detected ten times or more. This chain connects TRBV6-5 to TRBJ1-1, with D possibly matching TRBD1 (6 bases). CDR1 is MNHEY and CDR2 is SVGAGI in the germline V gene. The CDR3 has 16 residues. Trimming removed 6 bases from V and 2 bases from J, with 19 bases in between. CDR3 sequence: CASSPAWTAINTEAFF. In DNA, the CDR3 is TGTGCCAGCAGCCCCGCTTGGACAGCCATAAACACTGAAGCTTTCTTT.

This clonotype occurred once. Given a much more abundant clone one base away, this may be a read error. The CDR3 DNA sequence: TGTGCCAGCAGTTTATACTACGGCCTAGATTTGGAGCAGTTCTTC. As protein: CASSLYYGLDLEQFF. The chain links TRBV27 to TRBJ2-1; no clear D gene. V lost 1 base to trimming and J lost 10 bases, with 17 bases between them. The CDR3 is 15 amino acids. Germline V gene sequence: CDR1 MNHEY, CDR2 SMNVEV (reference sequence).

In its sample, this clonotype was seen a few times. This chain links TRBV5-1 with TRBJ2-3; maybe TRBD2 (6 bases). Between the trimmed V and J ends, which lost 4 bases and 1 base, there was a span of 10 bases. CDR3 size: 14 residues. Germline CDR1 is SGHRS and CDR2 is YFSETQ. The CDR3, as DNA: TGCGCCAGCAGCCCGGAGCGGGGCACAGATACGCAGTATTTT. It yields the protein CASSPERGTDTQYF.

Ten or more counts support this clonotype. CDR3 region: CSASRVQSNQPQHF. The CDR3 bases are TGCAGTGCTAGCAGGGTCCAGAGCAATCAGCCCCAGCATTTT. The chain carries TRBV20-1 and TRBJ1-5; possible D gene TRBD1, 5 bases. CDR3 length: 14 amino acids. V was clipped by 3 bases and J by 1 base, with 10 bases between them. The V gene's germline CDR1 is DFQATT and CDR2 SNEGSKA (reference sequence).

This clonotype was counted a few times. The genes are TRBV6-1 and TRBJ1-5, with D hard to call. The CDR3 is made up of 12 amino acids. Between the trimmed V and J ends, which lost 3 bases and 2 bases, there was a span of 2 bases. Germline V CDR1 and CDR2: MNHNS, SASEGT. CDR3 region: CASSEGNQPQHF. The CDR3 DNA reads as TGTGCCAGCAGTGAGGGCAATCAGCCCCAGCATTTT.

The chain recombines TRBV6-2 or TRBV6-3 with TRBJ2-2; 7 bases fit TRBD2. CDR3 size: 18 residues. V lost 7 bases to trimming and J lost 2 bases; unmatched junction nucleotides: 16. The germline gives CDR1 MNHEY, CDR2 SVGEGT. As DNA, the CDR3 is TGTGCCAGCACCGAGGGGTTCTCGGGACTATATAACACCGGGGAGCTGTTTTTT. It codes for CASTEGFSGLYNTGELFF.

This clonotype was seen at least ten times. The chain uses TRBV4-1 and TRBJ1-4; D uncertain. CDR1 and CDR2 (germline): MGHRA, YSYEKL. V gave up 3 bases and J gave up 7 bases, with 12 bases separating them. The CDR3 contains 14 residues. CDR3 region: CASSQEGLVEKLFF. DNA of the CDR3: TGCGCCAGCAGCCAGGAGGGTTTGGTTGAAAAACTGTTTTTT.

The sample holds a few counts of this clonotype. The chain is built from TRBV6-2 or TRBV6-3 and TRBJ2-3; D gene ambiguous. V was pared by 2 bases and J by 0 bases, with 6 bases between. CDR1 is MNHEY, CDR2 SVGEGT, per germline. The CDR3 is 14 amino acids. CDR3 loop: CASSYPRSTDTQYF. In DNA, the CDR3 is TGTGCCAGCAGTTACCCAAGGAGCACAGATACGCAGTATTTT.

In its sample, this clonotype was seen many times. The chain combines TRBV28 with TRBJ2-1; D unclear. The CDR3 is 18 residues long. V was clipped by 1 base and J by 0 bases, with 16 bases between them. Germline V lookup: CDR1 MDHEN, CDR2 SYDVKM. The CDR3 region has the DNA TGTGCCAGCAGTTTATCTCCCGGACCATCGAGCTCCTACAATGAGCAGTTCTTC. It yields the protein CASSLSPGPSSSYNEQFF.

This chain links TRBV7-2 with TRBJ2-1; D unclear. CDR3 length: 12 residues. V dropped 7 bases and J dropped 7 bases, with 11 bases sitting between them. Per the germline V gene, CDR1 is SGHTA and CDR2 is FQGNSA. CDR3 region: CASTLERNEQFF. CDR3 coding DNA: TGTGCCAGCACCTTGGAGAGAAATGAGCAGTTCTTC.